This entry lists 2 T cell receptor beta chains sequenced from one sample in a study of CD4+ T cells in melanoma. TCRdb keeps only in-frame clones here, not all; method: immunoSEQ multiplex PCR. The sample has about 15,000 clones, over 70% seen once; the top ten hold approximately 6%. Material for sequencing was cells from a culture (not recorded whether cultured in vitro). The receptors were gathered from a human donor with melanoma.

The genes are TRBV9 and TRBJ2-1, with TRBD1 identical over 8 bases. Germline V gene sequence: CDR1 SGDLS, CDR2 YYNGEE. J gave up 6 bases and V 0 bases, and 5 bases lay outside the gene matches. The CDR3 is made up of 15 amino acids. Written as DNA, the CDR3 is TGTGCCAGCAGCGTAGGACAGGGGTTGACCAATGAGCAGTTCTTC. As protein: CASSVGQGLTNEQFF.

The gene calls are TRBV11-2 and TRBJ2-6, with TRBD1 matching over 7 bases. The length of the CDR3 is 19 residues. CDR1 and CDR2 from the germline V gene are SGHAT and FQNNGV. V lost 4 bases and J lost 1; bases outside the gene matches: 13. The CDR3 coding sequence is TGTGCCAGCAGCTCCCCTCGGACAGGTCTGGTGTCTGGGGCCAACGTCCTGACTTTC. It yields the protein CASSSPRTGLVSGANVLTF.